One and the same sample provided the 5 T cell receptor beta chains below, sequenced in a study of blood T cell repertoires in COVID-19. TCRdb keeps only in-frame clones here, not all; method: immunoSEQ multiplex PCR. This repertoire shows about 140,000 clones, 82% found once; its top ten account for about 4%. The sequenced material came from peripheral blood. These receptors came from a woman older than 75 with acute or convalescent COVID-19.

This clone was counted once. CDR3 sequence: CASSSLAGVGNEQFF. The CDR3 DNA reads as TGTGCCAGCAGTTCACTAGCGGGAGTTGGGAATGAGCAGTTCTTC. This chain links TRBV6-5 with TRBJ2-1; 11 nucleotides agree with TRBD2. This CDR3 region has 15 residues. V lost 4 bases and J lost 7; bases outside the gene matches: 6. From germline, CDR1 is MNHEY and CDR2 SVGAGI.

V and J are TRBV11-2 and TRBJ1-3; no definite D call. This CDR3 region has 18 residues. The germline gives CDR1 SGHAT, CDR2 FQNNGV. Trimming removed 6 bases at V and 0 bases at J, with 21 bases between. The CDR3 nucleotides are TGTGCCAGCAGTTCAACCTGGAGTAGGCAGTCCTCTGGAAACACCATATATTTT. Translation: CASSSTWSRQSSGNTIYF. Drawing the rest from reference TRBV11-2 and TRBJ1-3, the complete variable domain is EAGVAQSPRYKIIEKRQSVAFWCNPISGHATLYWYQQILGQGPKLLIQFQNNGVVDDSQLPKDRFSAERLKGVDSTLKIQPAKLEDSAVYLCASSSTWSRQSSGNTIYFGEGSWLTVV.

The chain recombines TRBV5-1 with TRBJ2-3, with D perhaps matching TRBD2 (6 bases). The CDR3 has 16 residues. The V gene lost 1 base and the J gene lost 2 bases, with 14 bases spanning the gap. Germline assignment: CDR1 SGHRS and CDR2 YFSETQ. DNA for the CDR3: TGCGCCAGCAGCTTGTCTTGGCGGGAAGTCACAGATACGCAGTATTTT. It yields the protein CASSLSWREVTDTQYF.

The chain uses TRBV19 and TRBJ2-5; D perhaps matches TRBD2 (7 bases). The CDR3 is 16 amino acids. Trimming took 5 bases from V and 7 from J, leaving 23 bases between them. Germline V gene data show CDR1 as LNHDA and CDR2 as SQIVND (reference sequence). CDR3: CASSSRTQKGGRTQYF. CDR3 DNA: TGTGCCAGTAGTTCCCGGACGCAAAAGGGGGGGAGGACCCAGTACTTC.

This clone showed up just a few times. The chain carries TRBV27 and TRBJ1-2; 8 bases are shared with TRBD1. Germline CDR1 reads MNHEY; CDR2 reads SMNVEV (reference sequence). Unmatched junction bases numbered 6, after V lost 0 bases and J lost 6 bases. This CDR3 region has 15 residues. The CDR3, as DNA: TGTGCCAGCAGTTTATCATACTCAGGGGGCGATGGCTACACCTTC. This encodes CASSLSYSGGDGYTF.